The present T cell receptor (beta chain) was sequenced within a study of T cell responses to AZD1222 COVID-19 vaccine. Study background: Second doses were pooled across both intervals (about 4 or about 12 weeks).

Clones were read by immunoSEQ multiplex PCR, and TCRdb kept only the in-frame ones, dropping some. The profile shows some 150,000 clones, over 90% of them singletons. As regards this clone: Antigen unknown.

Study observations and caveats: Close to half of all spike-specific TCRs reportedly target regions of the variants that are unmutated. Spike-wide vaccine-associated CD4 TCRs dominated at 160-218 and 743-854.

The source is an adult in good health. Sequencing used peripheral blood, obtained on day 0 of AZD1222 vaccination.

CDR3 sequence reads: CASSYGGGPQETQYF. The CDR3 nucleotides read TGTGCCAGCAGTTACGGGGGGGGGCCCCAAGAGACCCAGTACTTC. V usage is TRBV6-5 and J usage is TRBJ2-5; possible D gene TRBD2, 7 bases. Germline V gene data show CDR1 as MNHEY and CDR2 as SVGAGI. The CDR3 loop spans 15 amino acids. V was trimmed by 2 bases and J by 1 base, leaving 11 bases between them.